This T cell receptor (beta chain) was obtained from a study of blood T cell repertoires in COVID-19. Germline V gene sequence: CDR1 GTSNPN, CDR2 SVGIG (reference sequence). V lost 0 bases to trimming and J lost 6 bases; unmatched junction nucleotides: 7. This CDR3 comprises 15 residues. In the study's own analysis: Estimates of nucleated cell counts were drawn from the amplification of reference gene primers. Using immunoSEQ multiplex PCR, the repertoire was profiled, and TCRdb retains in-frame clones only, with some absent. V, J and clone size are those of that table, while D and trimming were read from the DNA. In the table there are roughly 200,000 clones, under 85% of which are singletons.

The chain links TRBV30 to TRBJ1-4, with TRBD1 matching 7 bases. The sample consisted of peripheral blood. The receptor's source is a woman aged 30 to 39 with COVID-19, enrolled during active disease. Here the CDR3 DNA reads TGTGCCTGGAGTGTAGGGGGCAGGGCGGATGAAAAACTGTTTTTT. Its translation is CAWSVGGRADEKLFF.